One T cell receptor beta chain is described in this entry. Libraries were prepared by immunoSEQ multiplex PCR; TCRdb keeps only in-frame clonotypes and omits some of them. The sample comprises roughly 500,000 clones, more than 75% of which are singletons, and 1.5% to 2% rests with the top ten. These data come from a study of blood T cell repertoires in COVID-19. With 4 bases removed from V and 4 bases from J, the gap between germline ends came to 16 bases. The CDR3 extends over 15 amino acids. Germline assignment: CDR1 MNHEY and CDR2 SVGEGT. Recruitment covered roughly 24 US areas and drew participants whose ages spanned roughly 18 to 100 years. Resolution of symptoms, clearance, or two negative PCRs was present in recovered Cohort 3 donors.

The sequence came from a woman between 40 and 55 years old who had recovered from COVID-19. The chain carries TRBV6-2 or TRBV6-3 and TRBJ1-1, with D maybe TRBD1 (6 bases). The sample comprised PBMCs or T cells enriched from blood (not recorded which). CDR3 DNA: TGTGCCAGCAGTTCCGGTGGTTGGGGGCCCACTGAAGCTTTCTTT. It specifies CASSSGGWGPTEAFF.